This T cell receptor (beta chain) was sequenced during a study of chemoradiotherapy in HPV16-positive cancers. General observations from the study: Non-HPV-specific T cells did not expand in tumors during treatment, whereas candidate HPV-specific clones and E7-related motifs did. Only a couple of HPV16-positive patients supplied the functional HPV-specificity definition.

The method was immunoSEQ multiplex PCR; TCRdb's version includes in-frame clones alone and lacks a portion of them. Of tens of thousands of clones listed, about 88% were seen once; the top ten hold 4% to 5%. Repeated repertoire sampling spanned the course of chemoradiotherapy. Comment on this clone: Antigen specificity is unknown. Distinct nucleotide sequences in the sample also encode this CDR3.

CDR1 is ENHRY and CDR2 is SYGVKD in the germline V gene. This CDR3 has 16 residues. Trimming cost V 0 bases and J 3 bases, with 15 bases left between them. This material consisted of blood, taken from a patient who underwent chemoradiotherapy. This sequence originates from a human donor with HPV-associated anogenital cancer. The rearrangement uses TRBV10-3 and TRBJ2-7; the D gene is possibly TRBD1 (6 bases). CDR3 in amino acids: CAISESGDTYYYEQYF. Written as DNA, the CDR3 is TGTGCCATCAGTGAGTCAGGGGACACCTACTACTACGAGCAGTACTTC.